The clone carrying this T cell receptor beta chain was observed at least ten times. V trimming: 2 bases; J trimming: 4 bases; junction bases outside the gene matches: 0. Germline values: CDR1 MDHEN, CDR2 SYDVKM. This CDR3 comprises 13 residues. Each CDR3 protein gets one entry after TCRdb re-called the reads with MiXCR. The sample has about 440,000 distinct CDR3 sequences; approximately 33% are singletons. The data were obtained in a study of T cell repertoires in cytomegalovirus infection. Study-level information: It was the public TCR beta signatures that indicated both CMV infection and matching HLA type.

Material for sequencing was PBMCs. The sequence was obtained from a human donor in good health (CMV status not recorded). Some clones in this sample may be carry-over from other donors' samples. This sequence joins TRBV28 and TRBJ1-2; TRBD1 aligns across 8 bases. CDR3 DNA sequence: TGTGCCAGCAGTTTACAGGGGGCCTATGGCTACACCTTC. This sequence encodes CASSLQGAYGYTF.